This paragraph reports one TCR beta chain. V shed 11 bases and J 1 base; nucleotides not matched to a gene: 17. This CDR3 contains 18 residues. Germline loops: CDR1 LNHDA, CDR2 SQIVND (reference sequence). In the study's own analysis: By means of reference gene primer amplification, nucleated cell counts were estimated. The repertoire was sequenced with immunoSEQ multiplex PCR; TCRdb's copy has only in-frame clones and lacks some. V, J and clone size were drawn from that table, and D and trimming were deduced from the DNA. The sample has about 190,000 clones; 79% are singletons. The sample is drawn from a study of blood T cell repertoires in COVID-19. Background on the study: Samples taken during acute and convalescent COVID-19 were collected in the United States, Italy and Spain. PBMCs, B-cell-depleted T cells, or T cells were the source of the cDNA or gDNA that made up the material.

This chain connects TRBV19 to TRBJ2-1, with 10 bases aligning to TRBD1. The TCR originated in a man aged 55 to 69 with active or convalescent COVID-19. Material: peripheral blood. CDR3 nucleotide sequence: TGTGCCTTTCAGGGACAGGGGAATTTAAGGGGTTCCTACAATGAGCAGTTCTTC. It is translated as CAFQGQGNLRGSYNEQFF.